A selection of T cell receptor beta chains follows, all from one sample in a study of blood T cell repertoires in COVID-19. The data were produced by immunoSEQ multiplex PCR, yet TCRdb's version contains in-frame clones alone and is incomplete. The data hold fewer than 45,000 clones, with 60% to 85% observed a single time. The sequenced sample consisted of peripheral blood. Receptor source: a man between 60 and 75 years old with active COVID-19. CDR3s include the opening cysteine and the closing phenylalanine or tryptophan. The D gene is left open where the match is weak. Clone sizes are given selectively: once, few, many, or a class where the clone is expanded.

>TRBD1|few|TRBV9|TRBJ1-4
CASSVVGQGVNEKLFF
TGTGCCAGCAGCGTAGTAGGACAGGGGGTTAATGAAAAACTGTTTTTT
>.|.|TRBV10-3|TRBJ2-1
CAITPAGPSSYNEQFF
TGTGCCATCACCCCTGCGGGGCCGAGCTCCTACAATGAGCAGTTCTTC
>TRBD1|.|TRBV7-2|TRBJ1-1
CASSYGGTGWTEAFF
TGTGCCAGCAGCTATGGCGGGACAGGGTGGACTGAAGCTTTCTTT
>TRBD1|.|TRBV27|TRBJ2-7
CASSLEGRGSFEQYF
TGTGCCAGCAGTTTAGAGGGCAGGGGGTCGTTCGAGCAGTACTTC
>TRBD1|.|TRBV24-1|TRBJ2-4
CATSEGTGMATDNIQYF
TGTGCCACCAGTGAAGGGACAGGGATGGCTACCGACAACATTCAGTACTTC
>.|.|TRBV6-1|TRBJ1-6
CASSELSLNSPLHF
TGTGCCAGCAGTGAACTGAGTCTTAATTCACCCCTCCACTTT
>TRBD2|few|TRBV10-3|TRBJ2-2
CAISDSERETGELFF
TGTGCCATCAGTGATAGCGAGCGGGAGACCGGGGAGCTGTTTTTT
>TRBD2|.|TRBV5-5|TRBJ2-3
CASSPQGAGGSYTQYF
TGTGCCAGCAGCCCTCAAGGAGCGGGAGGCTCTTATACGCAGTATTTT
>TRBD2|once|TRBV7-2|TRBJ2-7
CASSSTSVYEQYF
TGTGCCAGCAGCTCGACTAGCGTCTACGAGCAGTACTTC
>.|.|TRBV6-6|TRBJ2-3
CASSSRTPGTDTQYF
TGTGCCAGCAGTTCCCGAACACCGGGGACAGATACGCAGTATTTT
>TRBD1|.|TRBV4-1|TRBJ2-2
CASSQTPGGLGELFF
TGCGCCAGCAGCCAAACCCCAGGGGGCTTGGGGGAGCTGTTTTTT
>TRBD1|once|TRBV9|TRBJ2-2
CASSVGQGTGELFF
TGTGCCAGCAGCGTAGGACAGGGGACCGGGGAGCTGTTTTTT
>.|once|TRBV5-6|TRBJ1-5
CASSSDSRNQPQHF
TGTGCCAGCAGCTCTGACAGTCGCAATCAGCCCCAGCATTTT
>TRBD2|once|TRBV4-3|TRBJ2-7
CASSPGTTKTYEQYF
TGCGCCAGCAGCCCCGGGACTACAAAGACCTACGAGCAGTACTTC
>TRBD1|.|TRBV5-1|TRBJ2-6
CASSTGQGAPGANVLTF
TGCGCCAGCAGCACGGGACAGGGGGCGCCCGGGGCCAACGTCCTGACTTTC
>.|.|TRBV27|TRBJ1-4
CASSSQGMANEKLFF
TGTGCCAGCAGTAGCCAGGGTATGGCTAATGAAAAACTGTTTTTT
>TRBD1|.|TRBV5-1|TRBJ2-7
CASSFGQGPDYEQYF
TGCGCCAGCAGCTTCGGACAGGGGCCCGACTACGAGCAGTACTTC
>.|.|TRBV28|TRBJ1-1
CASRVQGLEAFF
TGTGCCAGCCGAGTTCAGGGTCTTGAAGCTTTCTTT
>.|.|TRBV7-3|TRBJ1-6
CASSSDSNYNSPLHF
TGTGCCAGCAGCTCGGACAGCAACTATAATTCACCCCTCCACTTT
>.|.|TRBV12-5|TRBJ1-2
CASGLPSTDRGYTF
TGTGCTAGTGGTTTGCCGTCGACAGATCGTGGCTACACCTTC
>.|once|TRBV6-5|TRBJ1-1
CASSYSGAEAFF
TGTGCCAGCAGTTACTCTGGGGCCGAAGCTTTCTTT
>TRBD1|once|TRBV5-1|TRBJ1-1
CASSSQGLGEAFF
TGCGCCAGCAGCTCACAGGGGCTTGGTGAAGCTTTCTTT
>.|.|TRBV9|TRBJ2-3
CASSPGLRAQYF
TGTGCCAGCAGCCCTGGACTACGAGCGCAGTATTTT
>TRBD1|.|TRBV29-1|TRBJ1-2
CSSRDRDYGYTF
TGCAGCTCCCGGGACAGGGACTATGGCTACACCTTC
>TRBD2|once|TRBV2|TRBJ2-3
CASRSASGGGTDTQYF
TGTGCCAGCAGATCCGCTAGCGGGGGGGGCACAGATACGCAGTATTTT
>TRBD2|.|TRBV5-1|TRBJ2-7
CASSLMGGTSGSYEQYF
TGCGCCAGCAGCTTGATGGGGGGGACTAGCGGGAGCTACGAGCAGTACTTC
>.|.|TRBV7-8|TRBJ2-1
CASRGIQGKAYNEQFF
TGTGCCAGCAGGGGAATTCAGGGGAAGGCCTACAATGAGCAGTTCTTC
>.|.|TRBV27|TRBJ1-1
CASSLLAGPVNTEAFF
TGTGCCAGCAGTTTATTAGCGGGGCCTGTGAACACTGAAGCTTTCTTT
>TRBD2|.|TRBV10-2|TRBJ2-5
CASSQGLAEETQYF
TGCGCCAGCAGCCAGGGACTAGCGGAAGAGACCCAGTACTTC
>.|few|TRBV18|TRBJ1-5
CASSGQQGEPQHF
TGTGCCAGCTCAGGACAACAGGGAGAGCCCCAGCATTTT
>.|.|TRBV5-1|TRBJ2-2
CASSQQGNTGELFF
TGCGCCAGCAGCCAGCAGGGAAACACCGGGGAGCTGTTTTTT
>TRBD1|.|TRBV27|TRBJ1-5
CASSLGQGPPNQPQHF
TGTGCCAGCAGTCTTGGACAGGGGCCGCCGAATCAGCCCCAGCATTTT
>.|few|TRBV11-2|TRBJ2-1
CASSLTPGVNNEQFF
TGTGCCAGCAGCTTGACGCCGGGGGTGAACAATGAGCAGTTCTTC
>.|.|TRBV20-1|TRBJ2-7
CSANSGHEQYF
TGCAGTGCTAATAGCGGCCACGAGCAGTACTTC
>TRBD2|.|TRBV10-3|TRBJ2-5
CAIASGEETQYF
TGTGCCATCGCTAGCGGGGAAGAGACCCAGTACTTC
>TRBD1|.|TRBV4-1|TRBJ1-5
CASSQGDRGRNQPQHF
TGCGCCAGCAGCCAAGGGGACAGGGGCCGCAATCAGCCCCAGCATTTT
>.|few|TRBV19|TRBJ2-3
CASRGTTGLRTSTDTQYF
TGTGCCAGTAGAGGAACTACCGGTTTGAGGACTAGCACAGATACGCAGTATTTT
>.|.|TRBV27|TRBJ1-5
CASSPRDNQPQHF
TGTGCCAGCAGCCCGAGGGATAATCAGCCCCAGCATTTT
>.|.|TRBV6-4|TRBJ2-3
CASSDSAGTTDTQYF
TGTGCCAGCAGTGACTCGGCGGGGACCACAGATACGCAGTATTTT